Below, 4 T cell receptor beta chains from the same sample are listed, as sequenced in a study of cytomegalovirus exposure and HLA in healthy donors. Primers for the PCR totalled 60 Vbeta and 13 Jbeta. The table came from immunoSEQ multiplex PCR; TCRdb's copy has only in-frame clones and leaves some out. Of about 130,000 clones in the sample, under 85% were seen once. The sample consisted of PBMCs. All receptors come from a boy aged 5-17 years in good health and CMV-seronegative.

This chain connects TRBV6-5 to TRBJ2-1, with TRBD2 identical over 12 bases. The V gene's germline CDR1 is MNHEY and CDR2 SVGAGI. V dropped 6 bases and J dropped 4; count of bases not matched to a gene: 4. CDR3 size: 15 residues. CDR3 sequence reads: CASRSTSGGYNEQFF. The CDR3, as DNA: TGTGCCAGCAGGTCGACTAGCGGGGGATACAATGAGCAGTTCTTC.

The chain employs TRBV7-3 and TRBJ1-2; D gene ambiguous. Germline CDR1 SGHTA, CDR2 FQGTGA. The CDR3 spans 15 residues. Trimming removed 5 bases from V and 5 bases from J, with 18 bases in between. CDR3 coding DNA: TGTGCCAGCAGCCCCCCCGAGGGTCCCGAGTATGGCTACACCTTC. Its translation: CASSPPEGPEYGYTF.

This chain joins TRBV5-4 and TRBJ2-5; maybe TRBD1 (5 bases). The V gene's germline CDR1 is SGHNT and CDR2 YYREEE (reference sequence). This CDR3 is built from 15 residues. V was trimmed by 3 bases and J by 2 bases, leaving 14 bases between them. CDR3 DNA sequence: TGTGCCAGCAGCTCCTGGACAAAGTTTCAAGAGACCCAGTACTTC. Protein: CASSSWTKFQETQYF.

This chain joins TRBV30 and TRBJ2-1; TRBD2 aligns across 10 bases. V lost 1 base to trimming and J lost 0 bases; unmatched junction nucleotides: 3. CDR1 GTSNPN and CDR2 SVGIG come from the germline V gene (reference sequence). CDR3 length: 16 amino acids. The CDR3 sequence is CAWSGTSGTSYNEQFF. The CDR3 nucleotides read TGTGCCTGGAGTGGGACTAGCGGTACCTCCTACAATGAGCAGTTCTTC.